The clone carrying this T cell receptor (beta chain) was counted a few times. This CDR3 comprises 16 residues. The V and J ends lost 6 bases and 4 bases, in that order; junction bases with no gene match: 11. Germline V gene lookup returns CDR1 PRHDT and CDR2 FYEKMQ (reference sequence). The data belong to a study of blood T cells in healthy people across ages. A second about 6 to 12 cycle PCR used barcoded and J-beta primers. A single record per CDR3 protein comes from TCRdb applying MiXCR to the 5' RACE reads. Of just over 1 million distinct CDR3 sequences listed, more than 35% are singletons. The V call is TRBV13, the J call TRBJ2-5, with 10 bases identical to TRBD2. The receptor was derived from a woman in her sixties or seventies in good health. The sequenced sample was blood. CDR3 sequence (DNA): TGTGCCAGCAGGCCAGCGGCTAGCGGGAGCCCAGAGACCCAGTACTTC. Amino acids: CASRPAASGSPETQYF.